This entry is about one T cell receptor (beta chain). Its antigen remains undetermined. No qualities accompany the bases; no much larger clone lies one base away. Healthy controls were approximately 40 blood donors whose buffy coats came from the Finnish Red Cross blood service. All TCR-sequenced material derived from peripheral blood: patient blood samples and healthy donor buffy coats. Ficoll-Hypaque gradient centrifugation was used to isolate peripheral blood mononuclear cells. For the healthy controls, CD4+ cells were obtained from buffy coats by magnetic purification. The Gentra Puregene Cell and Tissue kit was used to extract genomic DNA, and a Qubit 2.0 fluorometer was used to measure the amount of genomic DNA. The immunoSEQ assay at survey resolution was applied to genomic DNA for sequencing of TCRbeta rearrangements. Turning to the authors' computational methods: In the TCR sequencing data, the smallest productive clonotype frequency that could be detected was 2.59 x 10-5. Only productive TCRbeta rearrangements, defined as complete and in-frame sequences, were included in the analyses. Simpson clonality, calculated in the immunoSEQ Analyzer version 3.0, was used as the measure of sample clonality. Clones were grouped by frequency into very rare, small, medium, large (1-20%) or hyperexpanded (>20%) categories. OLGA 1.2.3 estimated generation probabilities, VDJtools produced V-gene circos plots, VDJdb was queried for specificities, and GLIPH identified CDR3 motifs. Held by TCRdb, this immuneACCESS table contains in-frame sequences only and omits some clones. Under half of the omission traces to an unresolved V gene where checked; the cause of the rest is unknown. V and J calls and clone size are copied from that table; D and trimming were computed from the DNA. The sample records 25,000 to 35,000 clones, 60% to 80% of which are singletons. The leading ten clones occupy approximately 0.29% of the sample.

These data are taken from a study of STAT5B mutations in CD4+ large granular lymphocyte leukemia (dated by TCRdb to about 2022). Regarding the study in general: Among healthy controls, the CDR3 'QG' motif was associated with a particular HLA allele. The study compared the TCRbeta repertoires of patients with CD4+ T-cell large granular lymphocyte leukemia against those of healthy blood donors. The purity of purified fractions was confirmed by flow cytometry on FACSCanto II or FACSVerse to exceed 95% among lymphocytes. On the study overall, not on this receptor specifically: Enrichment of TRBV06-family usage was observed among the top patient clones (8/27) relative to healthy controls (2/35). Main leukemic clonotypes were private to each patient, although roughly 25% appeared at low frequency in other patients' non-leukemic repertoires. Compared with healthy CD4+ repertoires, CD4-sorted patient repertoires appeared more clonal, and this difference remained even after the putative leukemic clones were removed. The data were not HLA-matched, and the relatively small sample size could explain the higher clonality seen in CD4+ compared with CD8+ T-LGLL.

The cysteine opens and the phenylalanine closes a CDR3 of 16 amino acids. This entry keeps only the CDR3 DNA: 48 bases, framed from base 1. V is pared back by 4 bases and J by 0 bases, with 14 bases lying between the germline termini. The CDR1 and CDR2 encoded by the germline V gene are SGHRS and YFSETQ. The chain uses TRBV5-1 and TRBJ1-3, with the D gene call left open. The sequencing input was CD4+ T cells from blood buffy coats. This TCR came from a human donor in good health. The CDR3 reads CASSTNSGVSGNTIYF. The DNA sequence is given as TGCGCCAGCAGCACGAACAGTGGGGTCTCTGGAAACACCATATATTTT. Here the CDR3 is joined to the reference TRBV5-1 and TRBJ1-3 genes, and the full variable domain is: KAGVTQTPRYLIKTRGQQVTLSCSPISGHRSVSWYQQTPGQGLQFLFEYFSETQRNKGNFPGRFSGRQFSNSRSEMNVSTLELGDSALYLCASSTNSGVSGNTIYFGEGSWLTVV.